Listed here are 26 T cell receptor beta chains from one sample, sequenced in a study of cytotoxic CD8 clonotypes in ibrutinib-treated CLL. The protocol was immunoSEQ multiplex PCR, while the TCRdb copy is restricted to in-frame clones and leaves out a portion. Of about 140,000 clones listed, 70% to 80% are singletons. The sample was PBMCs, taken after 12 months of ibrutinib treatment. Receptor source: a human donor with chronic lymphocytic leukemia.

The J gene is TRBJ1-1, the V gene TRBV11-1, with 8 bases matching TRBD1. Trimming cost V 6 bases and J 5 bases; bases outside gene matches: 8. The CDR3 is 14 amino acids. CDR1 and CDR2 (germline): SGHAT, FQDESV (reference sequence). CDR3 loop: CASRSRTGRTEAFF. The CDR3 DNA sequence: TGTGCCAGCAGATCAAGGACAGGGCGGACTGAAGCTTTCTTT.

The V and J genes are TRBV7-2 and TRBJ1-3; weak D call: TRBD1 (5 bases). V was shortened by 7 bases and J by 4 bases, with 11 bases between the two germline ends. CDR1 is SGHTA, CDR2 FQGNSA, per germline. CDR3 size: 13 residues. The CDR3 reads CASTISGGNTIYF. DNA of the CDR3: TGTGCCAGCACCATTTCAGGGGGAAACACCATATATTTT.

This chain connects TRBV4-1 to TRBJ1-1; the D is unclear. The CDR3 has 13 residues. V was clipped by 5 bases and J by 1 base, with 8 bases between them. The V gene's germline CDR1 is MGHRA and CDR2 YSYEKL. The CDR3 coding sequence is TGCGCCAGCAGCGAGGCCCCGAACACTGAAGCTTTCTTT. The encoded protein is CASSEAPNTEAFF.

CDR3 coding DNA: TGCAGTGCTATATACAATGAGCAGTTCTTC. This encodes CSAIYNEQFF. The gene calls are TRBV20-1 and TRBJ2-1, with D uncertain. The ends were cut back, 4 bases at V and 4 bases at J, with 2 bases in the middle. There are 10 residues in the CDR3. Germline CDR1 reads DFQATT; CDR2 reads SNEGSKA (reference sequence).

This chain connects TRBV5-4 to TRBJ2-7, with unresolved D. Trimming cost V 0 bases and J 9 bases, with 13 bases left between them. Looked up from germline, CDR1 is SGHNT and CDR2 is YYREEE (reference sequence). The CDR3 spans 13 residues. The CDR3 region has the DNA TGTGCCAGCAGCTTGGAGGGCAGCTACTTGCAGTACTTC. Translating gives CASSLEGSYLQYF.

V is TRBV9 and J is TRBJ2-7; D tentatively reads TRBD1 or TRBD2 (5 bases each). In germline, CDR1 is SGDLS, CDR2 YYNGEE. This CDR3 comprises 15 residues. V lost 0 bases, J lost 4 bases, and 14 bases lay in between. The CDR3 sequence: CASSVGDPRRYEQYF. The CDR3 bases are TGTGCCAGCAGCGTAGGGGACCCCCGGAGGTACGAGCAGTACTTC.

The chain is built from TRBV9 and TRBJ1-2; 9 bases are a match to TRBD1. Germline CDR1 reads SGDLS; CDR2 reads YYNGEE. The trim removed 6 bases at V and 8 bases at J, leaving 11 bases unmatched. The CDR3 runs to 14 residues. Written as DNA, the CDR3 is TGTGCCAGCACTCACGAACAGGGGGCCGGAGGCTACACCTTC. This encodes CASTHEQGAGGYTF.

The chain has TRBV18 and TRBJ2-7; 8 nucleotides match TRBD1. The CDR3 contains 13 residues. Germline trimming cut 3 bases from V and 4 bases from J; bases unmatched to any gene: 2. Germline CDR1 is KGHSH and CDR2 is LQKENI. The CDR3 spells CASSPTGVYEQYF. The CDR3 DNA follows: TGTGCCAGCTCACCGACAGGGGTTTACGAGCAGTACTTC.

The chain uses TRBV28 and TRBJ1-1, with D possibly being TRBD1 (5 bases). V lost 3 bases and J lost 4, with 12 bases in between. This CDR3 is 14 amino acids long. CDR1 and CDR2 (germline): MDHEN, SYDVKM. The CDR3 loop reads CASSFGVQGTEAFF. DNA for the CDR3: TGTGCCAGCAGTTTTGGGGTTCAGGGCACTGAAGCTTTCTTT. Full variable domain (remainder filled in from reference TRBV28 and TRBJ1-1): DVKVTQSSRYLVKRTGEKVFLECVQDMDHENMFWYRQDPGLGLRLIYFSYDVKMKEKGDIPEGYSVSREKKERFSLILESASTNQTSMYLCASSFGVQGTEAFFGQGTRLTVV.

The rearrangement joins TRBV4-2 to TRBJ1-4; tentatively, D is TRBD1 (6 bases). The CDR3 runs 14 residues. Trimming cost V 3 bases and J 8 bases, with 13 bases left between them. The V gene's germline CDR1 is LGHNA and CDR2 YNFKEQ. The CDR3 nucleotides are TGTGCCAGCAGCCACGAGGGGGGTGGAGAAAAACTGTTTTTT. This sequence encodes CASSHEGGGEKLFF.

The chain uses TRBV29-1 and TRBJ2-1; either TRBD1 or TRBD2 may supply D (6 bases each). The V gene lost 7 bases and the J gene lost 4 bases, with 20 bases spanning the gap. The CDR3 covers 15 residues. Germline-derived CDR1 and CDR2 are SQVTM and ANQGSEA. The CDR3 region has the DNA TGCAGCGCGTCAGGGGAGGAAGAAGAGTACAATGAGCAGTTCTTC. This encodes CSASGEEEEYNEQFF.

The genes are TRBV9 and TRBJ2-3, with D uncertain. Germline CDR1 SGDLS, CDR2 YYNGEE. V was cut by 4 bases and J by 5 bases, with 14 bases left in between. The CDR3 length is 14 residues. The CDR3 here is CASSSTGYQDTQYF. The CDR3 region has the DNA TGTGCCAGCAGCTCCACTGGATATCAAGATACGCAGTATTTT.

On this clone: The junction departs from germline at one end; a sequencing error may be responsible. The chain is built from TRBV25-1 and TRBJ2-1; 9 bases are a match to TRBD2. CDR1 MGHDK and CDR2 SYGVNS come from the germline V gene. This CDR3 has 14 residues. CDR3 bases: TGTGCCACCAGTTTAGCGGGGGAATACAATGAGCAGTTCTTC. Its protein is CATSLAGEYNEQFF.

This clone was detected only a few times. The chain employs TRBV29-1 and TRBJ2-7; D gene uncertain. Germline V gives CDR1 SQVTM, CDR2 ANQGSEA. The germline V and J ends were trimmed by 5 bases and 6 bases, with 11 bases remaining between them. The CDR3 runs 11 residues. CDR3 sequence: CSVFVAGEQYF. The CDR3 bases are TGCAGCGTTTTCGTAGCCGGCGAGCAGTACTTC.

The chain has TRBV7-2 and TRBJ2-7, with 7 bases that match TRBD1. J lost 3 bases, V lost 2 bases, and 4 bases had no gene match. CDR1 is SGHTA and CDR2 is FQGNSA in the germline V gene. The CDR3 length is 14 residues. Written as DNA, the CDR3 is TGTGCCAGCAGCTTAATGGCAGGGGGCTACGAGCAGTACTTC. Residues: CASSLMAGGYEQYF.

The V gene is TRBV28, the J gene TRBJ1-3; D not certain. V lost 3 bases to trimming and J lost 11 bases, with 8 bases between them. CDR3 length: 11 residues. Germline CDR1 reads MDHEN; CDR2 reads SYDVKM. This chain's CDR3 is CASSFSQSIYF. In DNA form, the CDR3 reads TGTGCCAGCAGTTTCTCTCAGTCCATATATTTT. Drawing the rest from reference TRBV28 and TRBJ1-3, the complete variable domain is DVKVTQSSRYLVKRTGEKVFLECVQDMDHENMFWYRQDPGLGLRLIYFSYDVKMKEKGDIPEGYSVSREKKERFSLILESASTNQTSMYLCASSFSQSIYFGEGSWLTVV.

CDR3 nucleotide sequence: TGTGCCAGCAGTGAAAGGGGGGGGACAGAAACCTACGAGCAGTACTTC. Its translation: CASSERGGTETYEQYF. The chain links TRBV2 to TRBJ2-7; either TRBD1 or TRBD2 may fit D (7 bases each). V gave up 2 bases and J gave up 2 bases, with 16 bases separating them. The CDR3 is 16 residues long. Germline loops: CDR1 SNHLY, CDR2 FYNNEI. Together with reference TRBV2 and TRBJ2-7, the CDR3 gives the full variable domain: EPEVTQTPSHQVTQMGQEVILRCVPISNHLYFYWYRQILGQKVEFLVSFYNNEISEKSEIFDDQFSVERPDGSNFTLKIRSTKLEDSAMYFCASSERGGTETYEQYFGPGTRLTVT.

The rearrangement uses TRBV7-2 and TRBJ1-3; no clear D gene. The CDR3 is 15 residues long. The V gene lost 1 base and the J gene lost 0 bases, with 7 bases spanning the gap. The germline V gene has CDR1 SGHTA and CDR2 FQGNSA. This chain's CDR3 is CASSLVWSSGNTIYF. The CDR3 coding sequence is TGTGCCAGCAGCTTAGTGTGGAGCTCTGGAAACACCATATATTTT.

The chain combines TRBV10-3 with TRBJ2-7; 11 positions agree with TRBD1. The CDR3 is 17 amino acids. J gave up 4 bases and V 0 bases, and 8 bases lay outside the gene matches. Per germline, CDR1 ENHRY and CDR2 SYGVKD. The CDR3 loop is CAISESRRDRGLYEQYF. CDR3 nucleotide sequence: TGTGCCATCAGTGAGTCGCGGAGGGACAGGGGGTTATACGAGCAGTACTTC.

The chain carries TRBV2 and TRBJ2-3; 12 bases agree with TRBD2. Germline trimming cut 3 bases from V and 6 bases from J; bases unmatched to any gene: 4. Germline CDR1 reads SNHLY; CDR2 reads FYNNEI. The CDR3 runs to 15 residues. The CDR3 protein is CASSETSGGRDTQYF. In DNA form, the CDR3 reads TGTGCCAGCAGTGAGACTAGCGGGGGTAGGGATACGCAGTATTTT.

The chain has TRBV30 and TRBJ2-3; D ambiguous. Germline V gives CDR1 GTSNPN, CDR2 SVGIG (reference sequence). This CDR3 contains 13 residues. V lost 3 bases and J 0 bases, leaving 7 bases between the germline ends. The CDR3 coding sequence is TGTGCCTGGAGAGCAAAGAGCACAGATACGCAGTATTTT. It specifies CAWRAKSTDTQYF.

In its sample, this clone was seen a few times. The chain couples TRBV28 to TRBJ1-1; 8 bases align to TRBD1. CDR1 MDHEN and CDR2 SYDVKM come from the germline V gene. This CDR3 has 13 amino acids. The ends lost 3 bases at V and 9 bases at J; junction bases unmatched: 6. CDR3 coding DNA: TGTGCCAGCAGTTTCCCGGACAGGGAAAAAGCTTTCTTT. It specifies CASSFPDREKAFF.

In DNA, the CDR3 is TGTGCCAGCAGTTTAAAGGGGGCGGCGAACACCGGGGAGCTGTTTTTT. Translation: CASSLKGAANTGELFF. The rearrangement joins TRBV27 to TRBJ2-2; the match to TRBD1 covers 7 bases. The CDR3 totals 16 residues. Germline CDR1 is MNHEY and CDR2 is SMNVEV (reference sequence). V dropped 2 bases and J dropped 0; count of bases not matched to a gene: 3.

The rearrangement joins TRBV25-1 to TRBJ2-2; the D gene could be TRBD1 or TRBD2 (6 bases each). Germline assignment: CDR1 MGHDK and CDR2 SYGVNS. V lost 2 bases and J 8 bases, leaving 9 bases between the germline ends. The CDR3 runs 13 residues. As DNA, the CDR3 is TGTGCCAGCAGTGAAGGGGGGACAGGGGAGCTGTTTTTT. It is translated as CASSEGGTGELFF.

This clone appeared once. The chain has TRBV4-1 and TRBJ1-3; perhaps TRBD1 as D (5 bases). Germline CDR1 and CDR2: MGHRA and YSYEKL. This CDR3 has 16 amino acids. V was pared by 0 bases and J by 2 bases, with 11 bases between. The CDR3 is CASSQEWGFTGNTIYF. CDR3 DNA sequence: TGCGCCAGCAGCCAAGAATGGGGGTTCACTGGAAACACCATATATTTT.

The gene calls are TRBV5-1 and TRBJ1-1; 11 positions agree with TRBD1. V lost 0 bases and J lost 4; bases outside the gene matches: 2. The CDR3 is 15 residues long. Germline CDR1 SGHRS, CDR2 YFSETQ. CDR3 sequence (DNA): TGCGCCAGCAGCTTGGCCGGGACAGGGGGCACTGAAGCTTTCTTT. It yields the protein CASSLAGTGGTEAFF. Supplemented by reference TRBV5-1 and TRBJ1-1, the full variable domain reads KAGVTQTPRYLIKTRGQQVTLSCSPISGHRSVSWYQQTPGQGLQFLFEYFSETQRNKGNFPGRFSGRQFSNSRSEMNVSTLELGDSALYLCASSLAGTGGTEAFFGQGTRLTVV.